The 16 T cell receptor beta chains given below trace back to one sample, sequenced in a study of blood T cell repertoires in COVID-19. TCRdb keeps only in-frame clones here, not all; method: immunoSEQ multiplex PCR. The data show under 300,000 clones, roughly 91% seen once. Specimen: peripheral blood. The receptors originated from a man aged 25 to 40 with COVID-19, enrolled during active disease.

CDR3 nucleotides: TGTGCCAGCAGCTTGCGATCTGAATATAATTCACCCCTCCACTTT. Its translation is CASSLRSEYNSPLHF. The chain is built from TRBV7-9 and TRBJ1-6; no firm D call. Germline V CDR1 and CDR2: SEHNR, FQNEAQ (reference sequence). CDR3 length: 15 amino acids. V was cut by 3 bases and J by 4 bases, with 10 bases left in between.

CDR3: CASSTHRDRTEAFF. The CDR3 nucleotides read TGTGCCAGTAGTACCCACAGGGATCGGACTGAAGCTTTCTTT. The chain is built from TRBV19 and TRBJ1-1, with D perhaps matching TRBD1 (6 bases). V shed 4 bases and J shed 5 bases, with 14 bases lying between them. Germline lookup yields CDR1 LNHDA and CDR2 SQIVND (reference sequence). This CDR3 is built from 14 residues.

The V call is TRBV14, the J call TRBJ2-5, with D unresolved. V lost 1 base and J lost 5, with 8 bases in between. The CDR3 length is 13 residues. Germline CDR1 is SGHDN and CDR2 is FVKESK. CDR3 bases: TGTGCCAGCAGCCAAGCAATGAGGGAGACCCAGTACTTC. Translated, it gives CASSQAMRETQYF. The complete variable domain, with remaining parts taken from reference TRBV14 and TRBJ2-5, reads EAGVTQFPSHSVIEKGQTVTLRCDPISGHDNLYWYRRVMGKEIKFLLHFVKESKQDESGMPNNRFLAERTGGTYSTLKVQPAELEDSGVYFCASSQAMRETQYFGPGTRLLVL.

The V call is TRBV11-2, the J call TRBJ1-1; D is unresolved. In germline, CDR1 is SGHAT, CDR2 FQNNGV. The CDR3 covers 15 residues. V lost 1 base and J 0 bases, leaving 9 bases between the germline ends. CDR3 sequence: CASSLGGGLNTEAFF. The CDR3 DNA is TGTGCCAGCAGCTTAGGGGGAGGGTTGAACACTGAAGCTTTCTTT.

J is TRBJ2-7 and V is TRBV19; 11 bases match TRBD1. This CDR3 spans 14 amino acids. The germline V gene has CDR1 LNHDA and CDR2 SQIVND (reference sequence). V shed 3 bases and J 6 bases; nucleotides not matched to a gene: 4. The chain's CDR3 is CASSILGQGGEQYF. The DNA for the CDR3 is TGTGCCAGTAGTATTCTGGGACAGGGGGGCGAGCAGTACTTC.

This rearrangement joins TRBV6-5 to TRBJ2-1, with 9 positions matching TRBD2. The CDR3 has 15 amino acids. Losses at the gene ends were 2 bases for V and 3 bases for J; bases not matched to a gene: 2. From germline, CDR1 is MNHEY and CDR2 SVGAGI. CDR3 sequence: CASSYGGGVYNEQFF. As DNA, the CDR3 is TGTGCCAGCAGTTACGGCGGGGGGGTCTACAATGAGCAGTTCTTC.

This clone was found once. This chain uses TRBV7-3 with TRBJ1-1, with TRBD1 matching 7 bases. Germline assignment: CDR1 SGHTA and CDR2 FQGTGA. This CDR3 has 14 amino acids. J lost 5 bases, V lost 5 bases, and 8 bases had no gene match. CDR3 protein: CASSLDRVGTEAFF. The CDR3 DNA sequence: TGTGCCAGCAGCCTCGACAGGGTGGGGACTGAAGCTTTCTTT.

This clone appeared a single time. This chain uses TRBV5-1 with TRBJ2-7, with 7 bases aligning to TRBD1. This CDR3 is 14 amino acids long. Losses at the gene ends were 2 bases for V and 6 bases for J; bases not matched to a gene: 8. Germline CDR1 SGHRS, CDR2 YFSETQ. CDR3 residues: CASSLPGQLSEQYF. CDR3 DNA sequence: TGCGCCAGCAGCTTACCGGGACAGTTATCCGAGCAGTACTTC.

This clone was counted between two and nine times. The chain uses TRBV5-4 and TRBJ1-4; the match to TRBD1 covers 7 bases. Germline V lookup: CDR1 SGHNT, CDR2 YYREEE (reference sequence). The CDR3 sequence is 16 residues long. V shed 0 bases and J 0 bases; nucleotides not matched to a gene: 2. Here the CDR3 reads CASSLGGTATNEKLFF. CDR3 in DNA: TGTGCCAGCAGCTTGGGGGGGACAGCAACTAATGAAAAACTGTTTTTT.

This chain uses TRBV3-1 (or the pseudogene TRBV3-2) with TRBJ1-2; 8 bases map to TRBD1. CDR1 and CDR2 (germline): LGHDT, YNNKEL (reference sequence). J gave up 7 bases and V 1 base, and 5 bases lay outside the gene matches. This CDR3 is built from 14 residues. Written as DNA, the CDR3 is TGTGCCAGCAGCCAAGTCTCAACAGGGGGTGGCTACACCTTC. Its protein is CASSQVSTGGGYTF.

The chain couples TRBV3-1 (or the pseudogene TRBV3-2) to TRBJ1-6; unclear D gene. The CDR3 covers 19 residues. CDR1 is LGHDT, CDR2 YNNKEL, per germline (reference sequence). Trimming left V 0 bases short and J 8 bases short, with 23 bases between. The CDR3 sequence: CASSQEIPGLGASDSPLHF. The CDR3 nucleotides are TGTGCCAGCAGCCAAGAAATCCCCGGTCTCGGAGCCTCCGATTCACCCCTCCACTTT.

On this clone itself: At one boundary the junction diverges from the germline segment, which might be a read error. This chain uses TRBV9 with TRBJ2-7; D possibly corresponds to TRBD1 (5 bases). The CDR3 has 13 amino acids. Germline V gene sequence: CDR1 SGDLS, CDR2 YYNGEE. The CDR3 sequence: CVSSPTASYEQYF. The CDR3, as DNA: TGTGTCAGCAGCCCGACAGCCTCCTACGAGCAGTACTTC.

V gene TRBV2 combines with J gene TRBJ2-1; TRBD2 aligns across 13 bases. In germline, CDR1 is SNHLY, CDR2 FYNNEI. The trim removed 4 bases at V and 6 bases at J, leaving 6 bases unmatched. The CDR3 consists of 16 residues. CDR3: CASSGTSGGRGNEQFF. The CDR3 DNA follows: TGTGCCAGCAGTGGGACTAGCGGGGGACGGGGCAATGAGCAGTTCTTC.

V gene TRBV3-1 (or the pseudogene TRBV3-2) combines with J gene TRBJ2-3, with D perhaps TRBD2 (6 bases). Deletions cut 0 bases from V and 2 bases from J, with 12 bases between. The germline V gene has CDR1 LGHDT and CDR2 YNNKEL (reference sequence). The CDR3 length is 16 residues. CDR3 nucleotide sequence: TGTGCCAGCAGCCAAGATCCCGCGGGGCTCACAGATACGCAGTATTTT. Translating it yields CASSQDPAGLTDTQYF.

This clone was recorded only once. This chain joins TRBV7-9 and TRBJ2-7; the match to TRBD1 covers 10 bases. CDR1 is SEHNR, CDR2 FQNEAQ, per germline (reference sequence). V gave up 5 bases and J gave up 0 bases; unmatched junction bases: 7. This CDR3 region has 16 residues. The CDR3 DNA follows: TGTGCCAGCAGCGGACAGGGGGAAGAGTTCTCCTACGAGCAGTACTTC. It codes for CASSGQGEEFSYEQYF.

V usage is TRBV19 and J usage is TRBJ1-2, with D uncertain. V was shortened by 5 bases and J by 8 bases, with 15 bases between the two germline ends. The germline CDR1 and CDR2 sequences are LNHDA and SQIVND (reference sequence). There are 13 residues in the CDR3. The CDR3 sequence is CASSLGFEEGYTF. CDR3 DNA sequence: TGTGCCAGTAGTTTGGGTTTTGAGGAAGGCTACACCTTC.